A selection of T cell receptor beta chains follows, all from one sample in a study of beta chain features in type 1 diabetes. Using immunoSEQ multiplex PCR, the repertoire was profiled, and TCRdb retains in-frame clones only, with some absent. Of about 15,000 clones in the sample, about 40% were seen once. The specimen sequenced was stem cell memory CD4+ T cells from blood. These receptors originate from a woman between 40 and 50 years old in good health. CDR3s leave out the opening cysteine and the closing phenylalanine or tryptophan.

J | V | CDR3
TRBJ2-1 | TRBV14 | ASSLLRRGLAGYNEQF
TRBJ1-1 | TRBV5-4 | ASSQQHEAF
TRBJ1-2 | TRBV10-1 | ASSESWGQDT
TRBJ1-1 | TRBV11-2 | ASSLGMRGTLHTEAF
TRBJ2-7 | TRBV15 | ATSRSGQGINEQY
TRBJ2-4 | TRBV9 | ASSVKQGPGNIQY
TRBJ2-2 | TRBV14 | ASSQEMLGVTGELF
TRBJ1-1 | TRBV5-6 | ASSLLGRTEAF
TRBJ2-2 | TRBV7-9 | ASRRTGATGELF
TRBJ2-7 | TRBV28 | ASSLGGFSYEQY
TRBJ2-7 | TRBV6-1 | ASSNGQGLPYEQY
TRBJ2-7 | TRBV6-5 | ATRGALTAHEQY
TRBJ2-1 | TRBV5-4 | ASSSGTSGVSSYNEQF
TRBJ2-5 | TRBV29-1 | SFSQGTSGGETQY
TRBJ2-1 | TRBV9 | ASSSGLAGYDEQF
TRBJ1-1 | TRBV9 | ASSAGLNTEAF
TRBJ1-1 | TRBV18 | ASSPRLQGSYTEAF
TRBJ2-7 | TRBV7-2 | ASSLVTTVSYEQY